This T cell receptor (beta chain) was documented in a study of shared clonotypes between healthy human individuals. Adult donors, all healthy and HIV-negative, had no recent acute infections or vaccinations. Splitting the CD4+ cells yielded a CD45RA+ naive subset and a CD45RA-negative memory subset. This CDR3 spans 17 amino acids. Looked up from germline, CDR1 is LNHNV and CDR2 is YYDKDF (reference sequence). The germline V and J ends were trimmed by 0 bases and 4 bases, with 16 bases remaining between them. Sequencing used immunoSEQ multiplex PCR; TCRdb keeps in-frame clones, though not all of them. The data contain 2 million to 3 million clones, under 95% of them seen just once; the ten biggest clones take up 0.36%. This clone came up once. Antigen specificity is unknown. Study outcomes and limitations: Generally, naive subsets (rather than memory subsets) showed larger estimated richness. Sequencing depth was expected to affect clonotype sharing among donors.

This chain connects TRBV15 to TRBJ1-5; D gene uncertain. The sequenced sample was naive CD4+ T cells from PBMCs. Regarding subset: CD45RA+ positively selected. The clonotype originates from a young man in good health. Some clones in this sample may be carry-over from other donors' samples. The CDR3 DNA sequence: TGTGCCACCAGCAGAGACCGTGCAGCAGGCCGAAATCAGCCCCAGCATTTT. Amino acid sequence: CATSRDRAAGRNQPQHF.